This T cell receptor (beta chain) appears in the sequencing data of a study of CD8 T cells in ankylosing spondylitis. This clonotype was counted between two and nine times. What it binds is not known. As the method for making TCR beta libraries, quantitative 5'-RACE with molecular barcodes was used. MiXCR, run by TCRdb on the 5' RACE reads, gives a single entry per CDR3 protein. The table has around 430,000 distinct CDR3 sequences, roughly 18% seen once. This CDR3 is 17 amino acids long. V was pared by 1 base and J by 0 bases, with 11 bases between. CDR1 SGHRS and CDR2 YFSETQ come from the germline V gene. General observations from the study: In ankylosing spondylitis patients, matched synovial fluid reportedly showed significant enrichment of disease-linked clones. What seemed typical of ankylosing spondylitis blood was a TCR beta motif built from several highly homologous variants. Relatively rare in peripheral blood, disease-linked clones were also CD8+. In synovial fluid and blood from reactive arthritis, some motif variants were previously reported.

This TCR came from a male donor with ankylosing spondylitis. This rearrangement joins TRBV5-1 to TRBJ2-6, with D perhaps matching TRBD1 (6 bases). The specimen sequenced was blood, either unsorted or a sorted T cell fraction (not recorded which). CDR3 protein: CASSLLAGVSGANVLTF. DNA for the CDR3: TGCGCCAGCAGCTTGCTGGCAGGGGTCTCTGGGGCCAACGTCCTGACTTTC.